What follows describes a single T cell receptor (beta chain). Antigen: not known. This specimen comes from a study of shared clonotypes between healthy human individuals. Study-level information: Each donor's CD4 naive and CD4 memory cells filled three plates apiece, CD8 naive two, and CD8 memory one.

Regarding the study as a whole: All-four-donor shared clonotypes had higher generation probabilities than non-shared clonotypes did.

This CDR3 region has 14 residues. V lost 3 bases, J lost 10 bases, and 8 bases stayed unmatched. The germline CDR1 and CDR2 sequences are SGHTA and FQGNSA. Everyone who donated was a Caucasian adult who lived in Nashville, Tennessee. The data were produced by immunoSEQ multiplex PCR, yet TCRdb's version contains in-frame clones alone and is incomplete. The sample includes 1,400,000 or so clones, 98% to 99% of them seen just once. What was sequenced was naive CD4+ T cells sorted from blood. This sample's subset: CD45RA+ positively selected. The chain carries TRBV7-2 and TRBJ2-3; 9 nucleotides agree with TRBD2. The sequence came from a man aged 25-45 years in good health. The CDR3 reads CASSLGRLAVSQYF. CDR3 sequence (DNA): TGTGCCAGCAGCTTGGGTCGACTAGCGGTATCGCAGTATTTT.